The following is a T cell receptor (beta chain) sequence with its context. Its target is unknown. V was clipped by 2 bases and J by 0 bases; unmatched bases: 5. This CDR3 has 16 residues. Germline V gene lookup returns CDR1 SGHRS and CDR2 YFSETQ. Sequenced by immunoSEQ multiplex PCR; TCRdb stores in-frame clones only, minus some. Here the sample spans 75,000 to 85,000 clones, about 90% being singletons. The data derive from a study of resident and recirculating memory T cells in vitiligo. Study details: Shave-biopsy epidermis from lesional and nonlesional skin was sequenced alongside PBMCs.

No vitiligo treatment was given during the prior three months. Study conclusions and caveats: Different lesions suggested infiltration by different T cell clones.

The chain joins TRBV5-1 to TRBJ2-1; 7 bases match TRBD2. The receptor's source is a male donor with vitiligo. Sequencing was carried out using blood. The chain's CDR3 is CASSLRGESSYNEQFF. The CDR3 nucleotides are TGCGCCAGCAGCTTACGGGGGGAGAGCTCCTACAATGAGCAGTTCTTC.